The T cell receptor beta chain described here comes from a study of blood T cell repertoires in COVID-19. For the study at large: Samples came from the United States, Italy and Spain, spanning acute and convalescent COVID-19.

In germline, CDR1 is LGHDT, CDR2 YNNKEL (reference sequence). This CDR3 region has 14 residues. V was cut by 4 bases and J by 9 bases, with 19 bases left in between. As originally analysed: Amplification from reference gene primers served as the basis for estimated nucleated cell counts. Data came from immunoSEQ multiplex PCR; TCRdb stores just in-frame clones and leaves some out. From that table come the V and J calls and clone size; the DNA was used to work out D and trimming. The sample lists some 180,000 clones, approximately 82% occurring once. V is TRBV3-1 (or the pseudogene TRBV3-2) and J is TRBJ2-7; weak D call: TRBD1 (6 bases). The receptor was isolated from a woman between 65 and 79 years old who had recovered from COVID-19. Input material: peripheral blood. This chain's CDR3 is CASSPRQAQGAQYF. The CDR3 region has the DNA TGTGCCAGCAGCCCCCGACAGGCGCAAGGCGCGCAGTACTTC.